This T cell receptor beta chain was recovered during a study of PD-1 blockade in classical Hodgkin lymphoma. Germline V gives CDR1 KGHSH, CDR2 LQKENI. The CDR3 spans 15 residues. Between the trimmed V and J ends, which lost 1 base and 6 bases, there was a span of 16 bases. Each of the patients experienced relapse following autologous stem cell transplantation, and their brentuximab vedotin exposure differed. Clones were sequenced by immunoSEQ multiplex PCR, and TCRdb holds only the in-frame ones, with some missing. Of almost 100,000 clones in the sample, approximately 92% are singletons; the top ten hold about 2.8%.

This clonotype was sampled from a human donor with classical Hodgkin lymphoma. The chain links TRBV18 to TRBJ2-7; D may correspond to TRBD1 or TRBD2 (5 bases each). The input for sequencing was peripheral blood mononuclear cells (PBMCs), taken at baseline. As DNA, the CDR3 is TGTGCCAGCTCACCACTTTCCGGGACGAGTTTCGAGCAGTACTTC. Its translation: CASSPLSGTSFEQYF.